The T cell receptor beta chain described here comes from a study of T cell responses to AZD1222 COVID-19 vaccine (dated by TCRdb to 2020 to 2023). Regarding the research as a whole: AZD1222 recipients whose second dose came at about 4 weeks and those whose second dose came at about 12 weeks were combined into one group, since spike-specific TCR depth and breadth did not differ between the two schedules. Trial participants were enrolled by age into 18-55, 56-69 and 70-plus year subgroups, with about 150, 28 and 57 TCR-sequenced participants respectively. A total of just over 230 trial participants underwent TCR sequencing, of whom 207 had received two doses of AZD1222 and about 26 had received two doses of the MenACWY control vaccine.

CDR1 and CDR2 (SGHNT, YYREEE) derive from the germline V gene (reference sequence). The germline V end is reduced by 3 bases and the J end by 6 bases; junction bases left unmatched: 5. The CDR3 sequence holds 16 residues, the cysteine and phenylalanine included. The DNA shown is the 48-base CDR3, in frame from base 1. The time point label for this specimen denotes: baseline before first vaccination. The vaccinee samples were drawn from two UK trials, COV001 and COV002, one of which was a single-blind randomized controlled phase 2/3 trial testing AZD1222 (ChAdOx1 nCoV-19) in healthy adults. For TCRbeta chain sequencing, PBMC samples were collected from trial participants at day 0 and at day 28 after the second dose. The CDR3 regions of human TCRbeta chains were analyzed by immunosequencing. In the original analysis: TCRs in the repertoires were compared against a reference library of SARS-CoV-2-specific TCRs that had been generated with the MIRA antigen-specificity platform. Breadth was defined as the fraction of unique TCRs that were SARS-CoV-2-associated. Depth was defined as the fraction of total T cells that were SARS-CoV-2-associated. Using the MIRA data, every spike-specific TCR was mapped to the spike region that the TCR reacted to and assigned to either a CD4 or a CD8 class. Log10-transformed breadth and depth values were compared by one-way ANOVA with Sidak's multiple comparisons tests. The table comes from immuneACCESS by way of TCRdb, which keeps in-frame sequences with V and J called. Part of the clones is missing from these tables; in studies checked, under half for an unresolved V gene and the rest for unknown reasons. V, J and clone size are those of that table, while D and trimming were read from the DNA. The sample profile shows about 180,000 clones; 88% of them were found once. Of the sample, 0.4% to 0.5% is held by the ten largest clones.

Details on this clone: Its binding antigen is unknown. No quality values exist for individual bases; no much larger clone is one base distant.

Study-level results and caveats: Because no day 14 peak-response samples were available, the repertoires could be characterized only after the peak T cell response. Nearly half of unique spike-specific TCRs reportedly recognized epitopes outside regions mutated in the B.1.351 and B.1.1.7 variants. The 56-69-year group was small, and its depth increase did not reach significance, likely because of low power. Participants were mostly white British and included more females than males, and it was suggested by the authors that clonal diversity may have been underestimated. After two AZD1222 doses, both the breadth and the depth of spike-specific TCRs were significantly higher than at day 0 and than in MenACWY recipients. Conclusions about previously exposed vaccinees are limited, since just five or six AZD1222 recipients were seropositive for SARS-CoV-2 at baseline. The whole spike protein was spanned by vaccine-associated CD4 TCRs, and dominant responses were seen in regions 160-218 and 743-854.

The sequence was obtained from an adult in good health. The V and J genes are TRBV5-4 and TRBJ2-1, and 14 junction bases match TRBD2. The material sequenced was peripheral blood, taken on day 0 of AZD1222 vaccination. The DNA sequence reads TGTGCCAGCAGCTCGACTAGCGGGAGGGGGGGCAATGAGCAGTTCTTC. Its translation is CASSSTSGRGGNEQFF.